Reported below is one T cell receptor (beta chain). The data originate from a study of CD8+ T cells in alopecia areata. Whole-study context: For 6 to 18 months, tofacitinib was taken, and 6 months off drug followed.

RNA was extracted and reverse transcribed into cDNA as the sequencing template. Profiled with immunoSEQ multiplex PCR; TCRdb holds only in-frame clones, not every one. This sample yields more than 95,000 clones, of which approximately 42% are seen a single time; approximately 1.4% belongs to the top ten. The CDR3 has 17 residues. CDR1 SGHRS and CDR2 YFSETQ come from the germline V gene. V lost 2 bases to trimming and J lost 3 bases; unmatched junction nucleotides: 7. Sequenced: CD4+ T cells sorted from blood. The clonotype comes from a human donor with alopecia areata. J is TRBJ2-1 and V is TRBV5-1, with TRBD2 identical over 11 bases. Here the CDR3 DNA reads TGCGCCAGCAGCTTCTATTTAACTAGCGGGGGCTACAATGAGCAGTTCTTC. Translation gives CASSFYLTSGGYNEQFF.